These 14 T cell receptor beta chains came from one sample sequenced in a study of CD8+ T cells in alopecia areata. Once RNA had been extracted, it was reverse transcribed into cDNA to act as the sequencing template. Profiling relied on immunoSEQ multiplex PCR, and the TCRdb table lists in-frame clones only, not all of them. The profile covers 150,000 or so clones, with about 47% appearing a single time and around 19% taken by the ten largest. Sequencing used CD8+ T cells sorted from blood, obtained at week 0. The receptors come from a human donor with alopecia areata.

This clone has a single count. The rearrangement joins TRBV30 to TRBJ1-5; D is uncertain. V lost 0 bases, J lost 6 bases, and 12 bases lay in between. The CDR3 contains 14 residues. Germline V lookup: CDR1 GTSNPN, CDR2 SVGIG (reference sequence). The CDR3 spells CAWSVSLSGQPQHF. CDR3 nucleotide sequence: TGTGCCTGGAGTGTTTCGCTCTCGGGTCAGCCCCAGCATTTT.

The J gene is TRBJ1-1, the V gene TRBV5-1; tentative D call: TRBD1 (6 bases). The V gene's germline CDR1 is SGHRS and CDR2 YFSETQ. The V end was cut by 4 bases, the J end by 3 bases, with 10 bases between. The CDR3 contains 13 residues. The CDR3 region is CASSVTGYTEAFF. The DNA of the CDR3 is TGCGCCAGCAGCGTCACAGGGTACACTGAAGCTTTCTTT.

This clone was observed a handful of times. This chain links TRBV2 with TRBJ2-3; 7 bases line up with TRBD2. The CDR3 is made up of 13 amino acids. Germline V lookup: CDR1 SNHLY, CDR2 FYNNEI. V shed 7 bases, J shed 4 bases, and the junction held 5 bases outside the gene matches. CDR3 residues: CASTSGVPDTQYF. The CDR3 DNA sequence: TGTGCCAGCACGAGCGGGGTTCCAGATACGCAGTATTTT.

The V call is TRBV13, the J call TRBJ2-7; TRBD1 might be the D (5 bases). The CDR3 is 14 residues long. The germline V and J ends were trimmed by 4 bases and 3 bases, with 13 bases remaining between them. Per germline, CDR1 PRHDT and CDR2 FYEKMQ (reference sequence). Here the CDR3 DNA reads TGTGCCAGCAGCTCCGTAGGACATTTCTACGAGCAGTACTTC. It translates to CASSSVGHFYEQYF. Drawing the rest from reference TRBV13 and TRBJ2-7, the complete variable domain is AAGVIQSPRHLIKEKRETATLKCYPIPRHDTVYWYQQGPGQDPQFLISFYEKMQSDKGSIPDRFSAQQFSDYHSELNMSSLELGDSALYFCASSSVGHFYEQYFGPGTRLTVT.

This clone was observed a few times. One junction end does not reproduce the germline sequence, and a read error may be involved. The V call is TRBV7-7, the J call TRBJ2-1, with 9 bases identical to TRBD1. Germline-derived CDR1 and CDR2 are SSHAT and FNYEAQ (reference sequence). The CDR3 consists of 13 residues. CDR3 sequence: CASSLDRGNEQFF. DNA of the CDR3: TGTGCTAGCAGCTTGGACAGGGGCAATGAGCAGTTCTTC.

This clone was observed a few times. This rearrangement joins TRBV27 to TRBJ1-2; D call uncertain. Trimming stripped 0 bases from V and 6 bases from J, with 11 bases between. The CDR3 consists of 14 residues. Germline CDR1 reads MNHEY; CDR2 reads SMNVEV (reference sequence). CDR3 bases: TGTGCCAGCAGTTTATCACCCGGACTTGATGGCTACACCTTC. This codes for CASSLSPGLDGYTF.

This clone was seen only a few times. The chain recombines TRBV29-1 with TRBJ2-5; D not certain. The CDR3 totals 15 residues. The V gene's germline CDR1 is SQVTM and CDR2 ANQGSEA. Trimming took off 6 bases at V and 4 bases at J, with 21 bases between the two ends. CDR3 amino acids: CSVRTGPSLRETQYF. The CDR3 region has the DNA TGCAGCGTCAGGACCGGACCTTCCCTTCGAGAGACCCAGTACTTC.

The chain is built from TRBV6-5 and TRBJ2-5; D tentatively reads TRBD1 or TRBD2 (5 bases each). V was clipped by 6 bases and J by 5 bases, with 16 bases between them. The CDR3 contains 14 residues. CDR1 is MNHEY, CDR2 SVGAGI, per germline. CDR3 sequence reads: CASRFGAGKETQYF. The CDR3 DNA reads TGTGCCAGCAGGTTCGGGGCGGGTAAGGAGACCCAGTACTTC.

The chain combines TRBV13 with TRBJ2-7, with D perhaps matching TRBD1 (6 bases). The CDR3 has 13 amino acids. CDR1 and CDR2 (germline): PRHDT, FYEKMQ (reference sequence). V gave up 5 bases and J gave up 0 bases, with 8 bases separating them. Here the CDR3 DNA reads TGTGCCAGCAGCGGGGACAACTCCTACGAGCAGTACTTC. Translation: CASSGDNSYEQYF. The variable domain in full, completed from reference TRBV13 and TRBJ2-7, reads AAGVIQSPRHLIKEKRETATLKCYPIPRHDTVYWYQQGPGQDPQFLISFYEKMQSDKGSIPDRFSAQQFSDYHSELNMSSLELGDSALYFCASSGDNSYEQYFGPGTRLTVT.

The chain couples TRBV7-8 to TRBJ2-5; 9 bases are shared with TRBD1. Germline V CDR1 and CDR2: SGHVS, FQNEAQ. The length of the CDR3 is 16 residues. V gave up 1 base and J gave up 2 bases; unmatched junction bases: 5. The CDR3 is CASSLDGQGWQETQYF. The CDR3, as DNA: TGTGCCAGCAGCTTAGATGGACAGGGGTGGCAAGAGACCCAGTACTTC.

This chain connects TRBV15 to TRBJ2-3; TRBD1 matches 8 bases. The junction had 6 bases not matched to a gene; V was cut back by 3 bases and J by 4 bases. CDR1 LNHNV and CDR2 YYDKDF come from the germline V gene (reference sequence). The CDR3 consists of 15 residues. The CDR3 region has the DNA TGTGCCACCAGCAGGTCCAGGGGGCGGGCAGATACGCAGTATTTT. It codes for CATSRSRGRADTQYF.

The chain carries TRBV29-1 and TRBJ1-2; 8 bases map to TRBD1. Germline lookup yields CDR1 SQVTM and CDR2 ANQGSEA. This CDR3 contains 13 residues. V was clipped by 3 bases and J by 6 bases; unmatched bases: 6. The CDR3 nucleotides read TGCAGCGTTGACCCAGGGGGCGCGGATGGCTACACCTTC. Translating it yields CSVDPGGADGYTF.

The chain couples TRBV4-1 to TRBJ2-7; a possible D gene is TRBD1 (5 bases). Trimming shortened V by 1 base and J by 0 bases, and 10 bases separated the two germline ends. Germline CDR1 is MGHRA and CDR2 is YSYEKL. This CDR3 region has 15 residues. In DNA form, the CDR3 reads TGCGCCAGCAGCCAAGCGGCGGACAACTCCTACGAGCAGTACTTC. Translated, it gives CASSQAADNSYEQYF.

CDR3 region: CASSPRDRGPFEQYF. The DNA of the CDR3 is TGTGCCAGCAGCCCCAGAGACAGGGGGCCCTTCGAGCAGTACTTC. The rearrangement links TRBV13 to TRBJ2-7; 10 bases agree with TRBD1. Unmatched junction bases numbered 10, after V lost 5 bases and J lost 6 bases. CDR1 is PRHDT, CDR2 FYEKMQ, per germline (reference sequence). This CDR3 spans 15 amino acids.